The present T cell receptor (beta chain) was sequenced within a study of cytomegalovirus exposure and HLA in healthy donors. Germline V gene sequence: CDR1 MGHRA, CDR2 YSYEKL. The CDR3 runs to 18 residues. Trimming at V came to 6 bases and at J to 0 bases, leaving 12 bases not matched to a gene. PCR involved 60 Vbeta and 13 Jbeta primers. Using immunoSEQ multiplex PCR, the repertoire was profiled, and TCRdb retains in-frame clones only, with some absent. The top ten hold 7% of the sample, which has around 170,000 clones, around 72% seen once. The chain couples TRBV4-1 to TRBJ1-5, with TRBD1 identical over 9 bases. The origin of this receptor is a middle-aged woman in good health and CMV-seropositive. The sequencing input was PBMCs. In nucleotides, the CDR3 is TGCGCCAGCAGTCCCGGGACAGGGTATCGGGATAGCAATCAGCCCCAGCATTTT. It is translated as CASSPGTGYRDSNQPQHF.